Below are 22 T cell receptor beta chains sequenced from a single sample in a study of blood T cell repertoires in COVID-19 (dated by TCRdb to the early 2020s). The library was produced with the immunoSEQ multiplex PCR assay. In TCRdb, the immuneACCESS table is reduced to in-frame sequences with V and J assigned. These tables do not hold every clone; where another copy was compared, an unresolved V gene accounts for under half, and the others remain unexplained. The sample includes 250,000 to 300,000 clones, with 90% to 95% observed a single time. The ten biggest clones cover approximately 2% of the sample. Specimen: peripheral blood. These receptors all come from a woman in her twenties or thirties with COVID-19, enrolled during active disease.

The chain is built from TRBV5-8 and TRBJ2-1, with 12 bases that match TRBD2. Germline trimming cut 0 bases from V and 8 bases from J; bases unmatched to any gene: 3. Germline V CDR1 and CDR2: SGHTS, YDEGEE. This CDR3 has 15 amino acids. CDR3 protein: CASSLGTSGNDEQFF. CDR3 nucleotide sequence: TGTGCCAGCAGCTTGGGGACTAGCGGGAACGATGAGCAGTTCTTC. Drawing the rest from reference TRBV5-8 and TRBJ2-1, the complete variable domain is EAGVTQSPTHLIKTRGQQATLRCSPISGHTSVYWYQQALGLGLQFLLWYDEGEERNRGNFPPRFSGRQFPNYSSELNVNALELEDSALYLCASSLGTSGNDEQFFGPGTRLTVL.

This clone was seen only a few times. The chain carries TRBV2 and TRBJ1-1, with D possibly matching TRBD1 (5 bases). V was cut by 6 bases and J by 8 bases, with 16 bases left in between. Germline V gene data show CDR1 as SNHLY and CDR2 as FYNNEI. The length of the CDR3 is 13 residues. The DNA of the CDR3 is TGTGCCAGCAGGAGCAGGGAAAGGATAGAAGCTTTCTTT. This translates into CASRSRERIEAFF. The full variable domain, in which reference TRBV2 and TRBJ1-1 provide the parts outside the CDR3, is EPEVTQTPSHQVTQMGQEVILRCVPISNHLYFYWYRQILGQKVEFLVSFYNNEISEKSEIFDDQFSVERPDGSNFTLKIRSTKLEDSAMYFCASRSRERIEAFFGQGTRLTVV.

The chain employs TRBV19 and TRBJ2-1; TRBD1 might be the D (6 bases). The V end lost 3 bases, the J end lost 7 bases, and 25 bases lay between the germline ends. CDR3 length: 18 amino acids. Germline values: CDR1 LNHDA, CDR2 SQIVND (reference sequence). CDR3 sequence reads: CASSISSGALIIGNEQFF. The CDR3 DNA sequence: TGTGCCAGTAGTATTTCTTCAGGGGCGCTCATAATTGGAAATGAGCAGTTCTTC.

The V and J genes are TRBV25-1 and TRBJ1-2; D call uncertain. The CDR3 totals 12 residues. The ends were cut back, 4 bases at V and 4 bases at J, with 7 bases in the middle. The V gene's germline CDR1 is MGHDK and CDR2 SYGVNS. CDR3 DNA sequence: TGTGCCAGCAGTGGAATCGGCTATGGCTACACCTTC. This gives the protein CASSGIGYGYTF.

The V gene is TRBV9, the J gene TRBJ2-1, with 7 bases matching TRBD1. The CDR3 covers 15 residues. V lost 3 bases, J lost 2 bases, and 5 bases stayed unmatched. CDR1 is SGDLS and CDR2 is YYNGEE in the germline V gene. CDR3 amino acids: CASSADRVTYNEQFF. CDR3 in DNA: TGTGCCAGCAGCGCCGACAGGGTTACCTACAATGAGCAGTTCTTC.

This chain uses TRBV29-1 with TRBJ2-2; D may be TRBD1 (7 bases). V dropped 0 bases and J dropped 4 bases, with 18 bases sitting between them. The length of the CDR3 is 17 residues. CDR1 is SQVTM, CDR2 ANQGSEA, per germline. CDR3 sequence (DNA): TGCAGCGTTGAAGATAGTGGAGGGGGCGCGGTCACCGGGGAGCTGTTTTTT. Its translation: CSVEDSGGGAVTGELFF.

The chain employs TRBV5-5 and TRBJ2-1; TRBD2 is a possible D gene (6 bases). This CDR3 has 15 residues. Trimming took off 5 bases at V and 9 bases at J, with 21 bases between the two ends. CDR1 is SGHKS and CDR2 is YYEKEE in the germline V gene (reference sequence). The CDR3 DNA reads TGTGCCAGCAGATTAGGGACTGGGACTGCCACTGAGCAGTTCTTC. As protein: CASRLGTGTATEQFF.

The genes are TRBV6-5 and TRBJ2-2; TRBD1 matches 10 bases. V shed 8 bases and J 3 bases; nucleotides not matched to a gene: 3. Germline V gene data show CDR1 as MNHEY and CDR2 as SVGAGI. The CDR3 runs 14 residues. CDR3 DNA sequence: TGTGCCAGCGTCGGGACAGGGGACACCGGGGAGCTGTTTTTT. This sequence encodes CASVGTGDTGELFF.

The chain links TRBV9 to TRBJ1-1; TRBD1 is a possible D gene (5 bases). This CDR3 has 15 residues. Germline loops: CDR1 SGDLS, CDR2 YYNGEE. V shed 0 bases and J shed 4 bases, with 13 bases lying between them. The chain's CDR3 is CASSVGGRGGTEAFF. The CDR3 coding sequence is TGTGCCAGCAGCGTAGGTGGGAGGGGAGGCACTGAAGCTTTCTTT. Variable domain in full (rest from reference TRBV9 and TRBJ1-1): DSGVTQTPKHLITATGQRVTLRCSPRSGDLSVYWYQQSLDQGLQFLIQYYNGEERAKGNILERFSAQQFPDLHSELNLSSLELGDSALYFCASSVGGRGGTEAFFGQGTRLTVV.

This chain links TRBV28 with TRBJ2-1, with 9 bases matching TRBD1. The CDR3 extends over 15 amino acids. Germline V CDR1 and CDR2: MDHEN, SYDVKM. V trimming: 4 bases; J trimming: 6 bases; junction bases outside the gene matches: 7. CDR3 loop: CASSSMTGGANEQFF. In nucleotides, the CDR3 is TGTGCCAGCAGTTCGATGACAGGGGGGGCCAATGAGCAGTTCTTC. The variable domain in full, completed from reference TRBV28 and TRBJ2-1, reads DVKVTQSSRYLVKRTGEKVFLECVQDMDHENMFWYRQDPGLGLRLIYFSYDVKMKEKGDIPEGYSVSREKKERFSLILESASTNQTSMYLCASSSMTGGANEQFFGPGTRLTVL.

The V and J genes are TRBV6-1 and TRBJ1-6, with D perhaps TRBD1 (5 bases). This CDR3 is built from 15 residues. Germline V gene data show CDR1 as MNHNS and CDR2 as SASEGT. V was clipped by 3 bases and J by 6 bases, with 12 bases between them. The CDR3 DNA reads TGTGCCAGCAGTGAGGACACTTTTCTTAATTCACCCCTCCACTTT. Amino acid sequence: CASSEDTFLNSPLHF.

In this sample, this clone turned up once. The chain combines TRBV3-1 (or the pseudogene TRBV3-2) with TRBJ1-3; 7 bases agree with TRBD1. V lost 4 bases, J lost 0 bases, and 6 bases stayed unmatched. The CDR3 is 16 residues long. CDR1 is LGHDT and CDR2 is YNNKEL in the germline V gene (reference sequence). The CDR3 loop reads CASSPSGQPSGNTIYF. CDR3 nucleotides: TGTGCCAGCAGCCCATCGGGACAGCCCTCTGGAAACACCATATATTTT.

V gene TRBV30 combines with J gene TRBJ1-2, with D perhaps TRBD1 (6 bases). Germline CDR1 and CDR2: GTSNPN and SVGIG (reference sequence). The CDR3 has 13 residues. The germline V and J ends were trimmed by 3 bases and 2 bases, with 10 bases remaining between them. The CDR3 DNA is TGTGCCTGGAGCAGACAGGCGAACTATGGCTACACCTTC. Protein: CAWSRQANYGYTF.

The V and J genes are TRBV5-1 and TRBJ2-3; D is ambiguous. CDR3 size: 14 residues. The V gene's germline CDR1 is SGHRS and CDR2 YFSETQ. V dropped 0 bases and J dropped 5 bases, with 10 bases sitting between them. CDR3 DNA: TGCGCCAGCAGCTTGGGTTTTCCGGGAGATACGCAGTATTTT. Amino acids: CASSLGFPGDTQYF.

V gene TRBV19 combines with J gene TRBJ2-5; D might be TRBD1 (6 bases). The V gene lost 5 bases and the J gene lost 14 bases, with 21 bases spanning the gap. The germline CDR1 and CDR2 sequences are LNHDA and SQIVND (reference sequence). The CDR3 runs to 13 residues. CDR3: CASSSSTGNVLYF. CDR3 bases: TGTGCCAGTAGTTCATCCACAGGGAACGTTTTATACTTC.

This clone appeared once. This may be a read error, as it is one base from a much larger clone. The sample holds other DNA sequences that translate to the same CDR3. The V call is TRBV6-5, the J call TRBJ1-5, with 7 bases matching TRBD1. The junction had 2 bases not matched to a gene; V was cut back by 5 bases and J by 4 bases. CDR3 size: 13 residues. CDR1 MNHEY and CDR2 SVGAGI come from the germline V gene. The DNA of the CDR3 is TGTGCCAGCAGTCGACAGGGAAATCAGCCCCAGCATTTT. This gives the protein CASSRQGNQPQHF.

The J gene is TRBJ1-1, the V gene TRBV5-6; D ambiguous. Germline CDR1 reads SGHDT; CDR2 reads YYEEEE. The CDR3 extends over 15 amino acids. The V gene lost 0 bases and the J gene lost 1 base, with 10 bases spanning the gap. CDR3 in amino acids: CASSLAVRKNTEAFF. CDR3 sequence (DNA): TGTGCCAGCAGCTTGGCTGTCAGAAAGAACACTGAAGCTTTCTTT.

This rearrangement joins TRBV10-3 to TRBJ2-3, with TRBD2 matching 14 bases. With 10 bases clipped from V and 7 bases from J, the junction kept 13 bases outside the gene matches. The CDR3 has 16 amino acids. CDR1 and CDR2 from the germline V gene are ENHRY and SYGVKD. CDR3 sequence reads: CATSPGLAGDGNTQYF. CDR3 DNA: TGTGCCACCTCCCCGGGACTAGCGGGAGATGGGAATACGCAGTATTTT.

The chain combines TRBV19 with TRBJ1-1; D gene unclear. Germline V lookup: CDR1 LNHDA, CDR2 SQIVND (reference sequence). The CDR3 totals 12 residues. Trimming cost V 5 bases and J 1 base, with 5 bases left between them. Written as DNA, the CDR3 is TGTGCCAGTAGTCATCCGAACACTGAAGCTTTCTTT. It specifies CASSHPNTEAFF.

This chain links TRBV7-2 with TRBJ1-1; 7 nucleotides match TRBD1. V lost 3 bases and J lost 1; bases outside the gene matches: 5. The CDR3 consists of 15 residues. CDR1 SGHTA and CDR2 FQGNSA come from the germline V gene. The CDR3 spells CASSFKGGSNTEAFF. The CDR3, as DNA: TGTGCCAGCAGCTTTAAAGGGGGCTCGAACACTGAAGCTTTCTTT.

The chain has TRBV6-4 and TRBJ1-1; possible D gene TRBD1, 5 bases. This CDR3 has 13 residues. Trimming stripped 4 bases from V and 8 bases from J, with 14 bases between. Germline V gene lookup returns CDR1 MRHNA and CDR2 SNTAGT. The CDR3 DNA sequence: TGTGCCAGCAGTGTCTCGGAACAGGCAGAAGCTTTCTTT. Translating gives CASSVSEQAEAFF.

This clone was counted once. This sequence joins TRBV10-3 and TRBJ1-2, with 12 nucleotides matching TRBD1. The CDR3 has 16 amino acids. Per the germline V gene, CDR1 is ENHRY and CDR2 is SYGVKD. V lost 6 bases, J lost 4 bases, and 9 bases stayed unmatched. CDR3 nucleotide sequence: TGTGCCATCAGGCCGGGACAGGGGGCTGGTGGCTATGGCTACACCTTC. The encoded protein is CAIRPGQGAGGYGYTF.